Each of the 18 T cell receptor beta chains below was sequenced from the same sample in a study of regulatory T cells in long-lasting Graves disease. Building of the TCR beta libraries involved iRepertoire HTBI primers and Arm-PCR of CDR3 regions. TCRdb independently ran MiXCR on the multiplex PCR reads; one entry per CDR3 protein. Of roughly 500,000 distinct CDR3 sequences listed, approximately 23% are singletons. As for time point: persistent/refractory GD, antithyroid drugs over 5 years with positive TRAb. RNA from PBMCs was the source of the TCR library. This specimen was peripheral blood mononuclear cells (PBMCs), taken when the disease was refractory, from a patient treated with antithyroid drugs. These receptors were obtained from a female donor with Graves disease.

The genes are TRBV3-1 and TRBJ1-1; no definite D call. V shed 4 bases and J shed 6 bases, with 15 bases lying between them. CDR1 and CDR2 from the germline V gene are LGHDT and YNNKEL (reference sequence). The CDR3 sequence is 14 residues long. The CDR3 DNA reads TGTGCCAGCAGCCCTGCACGTGGGTTGGCTGAAGCTTTCTTT. Protein sequence: CASSPARGLAEAFF.

This clonotype was recorded a few times. The rearrangement uses TRBV5-1 and TRBJ2-7; 9 bases agree with TRBD2. Per the germline V gene, CDR1 is SGHRS and CDR2 is YFSETQ. The CDR3 runs 18 residues. The junction had 10 bases not matched to a gene; V was cut back by 0 bases and J by 0 bases. CDR3 residues: CASSLVASGASGSYEQYF. The CDR3, as DNA: TGCGCCAGCAGCTTGGTTGCTAGCGGGGCGTCGGGCTCCTACGAGCAGTACTTC. Based on the CDR3 plus reference TRBV5-1 and TRBJ2-7, the full variable domain is KAGVTQTPRYLIKTRGQQVTLSCSPISGHRSVSWYQQTPGQGLQFLFEYFSETQRNKGNFPGRFSGRQFSNSRSEMNVSTLELGDSALYLCASSLVASGASGSYEQYFGPGTRLTVT.

CDR3 residues: CSARTPGEDYGYTF. DNA for the CDR3: TGCAGTGCTAGAACGCCAGGTGAGGACTATGGCTACACCTTC. The V and J genes are TRBV20-1 and TRBJ1-2; no firm D call. The CDR3 totals 14 residues. Trimming pared 2 bases from V and 3 bases from J, leaving 13 bases between. Germline V gives CDR1 DFQATT, CDR2 SNEGSKA (reference sequence).

The CDR3 sequence: CASSQEGQGAGEQYF. CDR3 nucleotides: TGTGCCAGCAGCCAAGAGGGACAGGGGGCTGGAGAGCAGTACTTC. The genes are TRBV3-1 and TRBJ2-7; 12 nucleotides align to TRBD1. The CDR3 covers 15 residues. CDR1 and CDR2 (germline): LGHDT, YNNKEL (reference sequence). V dropped 0 bases and J dropped 7; count of bases not matched to a gene: 4.

This clonotype was recorded at least ten times. The CDR3 loop reads CASSLIPESTDTQYF. In DNA, the CDR3 is TGCGCCAGCAGCTTGATTCCGGAGAGCACAGATACGCAGTATTTT. The genes are TRBV5-1 and TRBJ2-3; D remains ambiguous. CDR3 length: 15 amino acids. With 1 base removed from V and 0 bases from J, the gap between germline ends came to 9 bases. CDR1 and CDR2 from the germline V gene are SGHRS and YFSETQ.

This chain joins TRBV12-3 or TRBV12-4 and TRBJ2-2; maybe TRBD2 (5 bases). V shed 2 bases and J shed 3 bases, with 7 bases lying between them. The length of the CDR3 is 14 residues. The CDR3 here is CASSLRGYTGELFF. In nucleotides, the CDR3 is TGTGCCAGCAGTTTACGAGGGTACACCGGGGAGCTGTTTTTT.

Only a few counts were recorded for this clonotype. V gene TRBV19 combines with J gene TRBJ2-5; D possibly corresponds to TRBD1 (6 bases). The V gene lost 4 bases and the J gene lost 5 bases, with 17 bases spanning the gap. The CDR3 consists of 15 residues. CDR1 LNHDA and CDR2 SQIVND come from the germline V gene (reference sequence). CDR3 bases: TGTGCCAGTAGTACCTACAGGGATGTGGCGGAGACCCAGTACTTC. It encodes CASSTYRDVAETQYF.

V is TRBV7-2 and J is TRBJ1-2, with a tentative D call TRBD1 (5 bases). The CDR3 runs 14 residues. CDR1 and CDR2 from the germline V gene are SGHTA and FQGNSA. Trimming removed 5 bases at V and 0 bases at J, with 10 bases between. CDR3 sequence reads: CASSRAGANYGYTF. CDR3 DNA: TGTGCCAGCAGCCGAGCGGGGGCTAACTATGGCTACACCTTC. Full variable domain (missing parts from reference TRBV7-2 and TRBJ1-2): GAGVSQSPSNKVTEKGKDVELRCDPISGHTALYWYRQSLGQGLEFLIYFQGNSAPDKSGLPSDRFSAERTGGSVSTLTIQRTQQEDSAVYLCASSRAGANYGYTFGSGTRLTVV.

This clonotype has a count of ten or more. V is TRBV11-2 and J is TRBJ1-6; D not resolved. Deletions cut 6 bases from V and 8 bases from J, with 14 bases between. The CDR3 covers 14 residues. Germline lookup yields CDR1 SGHAT and CDR2 FQNNGV. The DNA for the CDR3 is TGTGCCAGCAGATCGGACGCGTGGCATTCACCCCTCCACTTT. It specifies CASRSDAWHSPLHF. The variable domain in full, completed from reference TRBV11-2 and TRBJ1-6, reads EAGVAQSPRYKIIEKRQSVAFWCNPISGHATLYWYQQILGQGPKLLIQFQNNGVVDDSQLPKDRFSAERLKGVDSTLKIQPAKLEDSAVYLCASRSDAWHSPLHFGNGTRLTVT.

Only a few counts were recorded for this clonotype. The chain has TRBV6-1 and TRBJ2-2; tentatively, D is TRBD2 (6 bases). Germline CDR1 MNHNS, CDR2 SASEGT. The CDR3 runs to 15 residues. V lost 7 bases, J lost 0 bases, and 12 bases lay in between. The CDR3 sequence: CASTPGTANTGELFF. The CDR3 coding sequence is TGTGCCAGCACGCCCGGGACTGCGAACACCGGGGAGCTGTTTTTT.

This clonotype was detected ten times or more. The chain is built from TRBV7-2 and TRBJ2-5; 8 bases map to TRBD1. Germline V gene data show CDR1 as SGHTA and CDR2 as FQGNSA. Trimming removed 2 bases from V and 1 base from J; junction bases left unmatched: 3. The length of the CDR3 is 15 residues. As DNA, the CDR3 is TGTGCCAGCAGCTTAAGACAGGGGAGCCAAGAGACCCAGTACTTC. This translates into CASSLRQGSQETQYF.

This clonotype was observed a handful of times. The rearrangement links TRBV19 to TRBJ2-5, with no clear D. V lost 7 bases, J lost 5 bases, and 17 bases lay in between. This CDR3 is built from 14 residues. Germline CDR1 is LNHDA and CDR2 is SQIVND (reference sequence). The CDR3 DNA sequence: TGTGCCAGTAAAGGCCGAGACTTCGCCGAGACCCAGTACTTC. Amino acid sequence: CASKGRDFAETQYF.

This clonotype was counted ten times or more. The chain carries TRBV12-5 and TRBJ2-6; D uncertain. Deletions cut 6 bases from V and 1 base from J, with 4 bases between. This CDR3 contains 13 residues. From germline, CDR1 is LGHNT and CDR2 FRNRAP. The CDR3 DNA is TGTGCTAGTGGGCGATCTGGGGCCAACGTCCTGACTTTC. It is translated as CASGRSGANVLTF. Based on the CDR3 plus reference TRBV12-5 and TRBJ2-6, the full variable domain is DARVTQTPRHKVTEMGQEVTMRCQPILGHNTVFWYRQTMMQGLELLAYFRNRAPLDDSGMPKDRFSAEMPDATLATLKIQPSEPRDSAVYFCASGRSGANVLTFGAGSRLTVL.

CDR3 sequence reads: CASSEGQSIQYF. For the CDR3, the DNA is TGTGCCAGCAGTGAGGGGCAGTCTATTCAGTACTTC. V is TRBV25-1 and J is TRBJ2-4, with D tentatively TRBD1 (5 bases). Trimming stripped 3 bases from V and 10 bases from J, with 10 bases between. The V gene's germline CDR1 is MGHDK and CDR2 SYGVNS. This CDR3 region has 12 residues.

This clonotype was seen just once. V is TRBV19 and J is TRBJ2-5; 9 nucleotides align to TRBD2. This CDR3 contains 15 residues. J was trimmed by 4 bases and V by 3 bases; bases with no gene match: 6. CDR1 and CDR2 (germline): LNHDA, SQIVND (reference sequence). CDR3 region: CASSIELREGETQYF. Written as DNA, the CDR3 is TGTGCCAGTAGTATCGAACTGCGGGAGGGAGAGACCCAGTACTTC.

The sample holds a few counts of this clonotype. The J gene is TRBJ2-1, the V gene TRBV4-1, with D possibly called TRBD1 or TRBD2 (5 bases each). The CDR3 spans 15 residues. Germline values: CDR1 MGHRA, CDR2 YSYEKL. The ends were cut back, 7 bases at V and 0 bases at J, with 13 bases in the middle. CDR3 in amino acids: CASTRGAPSYNEQFF. CDR3 nucleotide sequence: TGCGCCAGCACTAGAGGGGCCCCCTCCTACAATGAGCAGTTCTTC.

This clonotype was counted ten times or more. This chain connects TRBV7-2 to TRBJ1-2; a weak D match, TRBD1 (5 bases). CDR1 is SGHTA and CDR2 is FQGNSA in the germline V gene. Trimming removed 5 bases from V and 4 bases from J, with 11 bases in between. The CDR3 consists of 13 residues. The CDR3 DNA reads TGTGCCAGCAGCCCCCAGGGATTCTATGGCTACACCTTC. It is translated as CASSPQGFYGYTF.

There are many counts of this clonotype. This chain joins TRBV6-1 and TRBJ1-4; D is unresolved. Germline lookup yields CDR1 MNHNS and CDR2 SASEGT. The CDR3 consists of 15 residues. V lost 7 bases to trimming and J lost 3 bases, with 15 bases between them. CDR3 amino acids: CASTAWRGANEKLFF. The CDR3 nucleotides are TGTGCCAGCACCGCCTGGCGGGGAGCTAATGAAAAACTGTTTTTT.